This is a list of T cell receptor beta chains from one sample in a study of tumor-infiltrating lymphocytes in localized non-small cell lung cancer. Sequencing used immunoSEQ multiplex PCR; TCRdb keeps in-frame clones, though not all of them. The sample carries around 12,000 clones, less than 80% recorded once. Material: uninvolved lung tissue not adjacent to the tumor. These receptors came from a human donor with non-small cell lung cancer. The CDR3 runs from the conserved cysteine through the conserved F or W. Fields, in order: D gene, clone size, J gene, V gene, CDR3 protein, CDR3 DNA. D genes are given only for firm matches. The size entry is marked missing in some rows and otherwise reads once, few, many or a size class.

d_call: -; clone_size: -; j_call: TRBJ1-1; v_call: TRBV7-2; cdr3_aa: CASSLVIGGNTEAFF; cdr3_nt: TGTGCCAGCAGCTTAGTCATCGGGGGTAACACTGAAGCTTTCTTT
d_call: TRBD2; clone_size: -; j_call: TRBJ2-2; v_call: TRBV7-2; cdr3_aa: CASSPWRGGPVNGELFF; cdr3_nt: TGTGCCAGCAGCCCCTGGCGGGGAGGGCCAGTGAACGGGGAGCTGTTTTTT
d_call: TRBD2; clone_size: -; j_call: TRBJ2-1; v_call: TRBV10-3; cdr3_aa: CAISDPTLAGGHNEQFF; cdr3_nt: TGTGCCATCAGTGATCCCACACTAGCGGGGGGGCACAATGAGCAGTTCTTC
d_call: TRBD1; clone_size: few; j_call: TRBJ1-2; v_call: TRBV6-6; cdr3_aa: CASRRDSLTYGYTF; cdr3_nt: TGTGCCAGCAGACGGGACAGCCTAACCTATGGCTACACCTTC
d_call: TRBD2; clone_size: -; j_call: TRBJ2-1; v_call: TRBV7-9; cdr3_aa: CASSFTSGNEQFF; cdr3_nt: TGTGCCAGCAGCTTTACTAGCGGCAATGAGCAGTTCTTC
d_call: -; clone_size: -; j_call: TRBJ1-2; v_call: TRBV7-2; cdr3_aa: CASSFDRQYGYTF; cdr3_nt: TGTGCCAGCAGCTTCGACAGGCAGTATGGCTACACCTTC
d_call: TRBD1; clone_size: -; j_call: TRBJ1-2; v_call: TRBV29-1; cdr3_aa: CSARTGGSYGYTF; cdr3_nt: TGCAGCGCCCGGACAGGGGGCAGCTATGGCTACACCTTC
d_call: -; clone_size: once; j_call: TRBJ1-4; v_call: TRBV5-6; cdr3_aa: CASSLVTDEKLFF; cdr3_nt: TGTGCCAGCAGCTTGGTGACAGACGAAAAACTGTTTTTT
d_call: TRBD1; clone_size: -; j_call: TRBJ1-6; v_call: TRBV5-4; cdr3_aa: CASRAGGNSPLHF; cdr3_nt: TGTGCCAGCAGGGCAGGGGGTAATTCACCCCTCCACTTT
d_call: -; clone_size: -; j_call: TRBJ2-3; v_call: TRBV19; cdr3_aa: CASSIVRADTQYF; cdr3_nt: TGTGCCAGTAGTATAGTAAGGGCAGATACGCAGTATTTT
d_call: -; clone_size: -; j_call: TRBJ2-1; v_call: TRBV5-1; cdr3_aa: CASSWMEARNEQFF; cdr3_nt: TGCGCCAGCAGCTGGATGGAAGCGAGGAATGAGCAGTTCTTC
d_call: -; clone_size: medium-sized; j_call: TRBJ2-2; v_call: TRBV11-3; cdr3_aa: CASSQRVNAGELFF; cdr3_nt: TGTGCCAGCAGCCAGAGAGTGAACGCCGGGGAGCTGTTTTTT
d_call: TRBD2; clone_size: few; j_call: TRBJ2-5; v_call: TRBV7-9; cdr3_aa: CASSPGGGLSARYF; cdr3_nt: TGTGCCAGCAGCCCCGGGGGGGGCCTCTCTGCAAGGTACTTC
d_call: -; clone_size: -; j_call: TRBJ1-2; v_call: TRBV7-9; cdr3_aa: CASSLALYGYTF; cdr3_nt: TGTGCCAGCAGCTTAGCCCTTTATGGCTACACCTTC
d_call: -; clone_size: -; j_call: TRBJ2-3; v_call: TRBV29-1; cdr3_aa: CSVGGDTQYF; cdr3_nt: TGCAGCGTTGGAGGGGATACGCAGTATTTT
d_call: -; clone_size: -; j_call: TRBJ1-1; v_call: TRBV5-5; cdr3_aa: CASSFADRRSTEAFF; cdr3_nt: TGTGCCAGCAGCTTTGCTGACAGACGCTCCACTGAAGCTTTCTTT
d_call: -; clone_size: -; j_call: TRBJ1-2; v_call: TRBV6-5; cdr3_aa: CASSTAQLRYGYTF; cdr3_nt: TGTGCCAGCAGTACAGCACAGCTACGTTATGGCTACACCTTC
d_call: TRBD2; clone_size: -; j_call: TRBJ2-3; v_call: TRBV28; cdr3_aa: CASSVAGRADTQYF; cdr3_nt: TGTGCCAGCAGTGTAGCGGGAAGGGCAGATACGCAGTATTTT
d_call: -; clone_size: few; j_call: TRBJ2-6; v_call: TRBV28; cdr3_aa: CASRLQISGANVLTF; cdr3_nt: TGTGCCAGCAGACTACAGATCTCTGGGGCCAACGTCCTGACTTTC
d_call: -; clone_size: few; j_call: TRBJ2-1; v_call: TRBV6-1; cdr3_aa: CASSEGRWAYNEQFF; cdr3_nt: TGTGCCAGCAGTGAGGGGCGGTGGGCCTACAATGAGCAGTTCTTC
d_call: -; clone_size: -; j_call: TRBJ2-1; v_call: TRBV28; cdr3_aa: CASSKPADRKIYNEQFF; cdr3_nt: TGTGCCAGCAGCAAACCGGCCGACCGCAAAATTTACAATGAGCAGTTCTTC
d_call: -; clone_size: -; j_call: TRBJ2-1; v_call: TRBV25-1; cdr3_aa: CASSEFGGPNFEQFF; cdr3_nt: TGTGCCAGCAGTGAATTCGGGGGCCCAAACTTTGAGCAGTTCTTC
d_call: -; clone_size: few; j_call: TRBJ2-7; v_call: TRBV6-5; cdr3_aa: CASSFRSQGGEQYF; cdr3_nt: TGTGCCAGCAGCTTTAGGAGCCAGGGGGGGGAGCAGTACTTC
d_call: -; clone_size: once; j_call: TRBJ2-2; v_call: TRBV28; cdr3_aa: CASRGRRDTGELFF; cdr3_nt: TGTGCCAGCAGGGGACGTCGGGACACCGGGGAGCTGTTTTTT
d_call: TRBD1; clone_size: once; j_call: TRBJ2-2; v_call: TRBV7-7; cdr3_aa: CASSPDRGHTGELFF; cdr3_nt: TGTGCCAGCAGCCCGGACAGGGGGCACACCGGGGAGCTGTTTTTT
d_call: -; clone_size: -; j_call: TRBJ2-5; v_call: TRBV5-8; cdr3_aa: CASNQGGAQETQYF; cdr3_nt: TGTGCCAGCAATCAGGGTGGGGCCCAAGAGACCCAGTACTTC
d_call: -; clone_size: -; j_call: TRBJ1-3; v_call: TRBV9; cdr3_aa: CASSVAARGSGNTIYF; cdr3_nt: TGTGCCAGCAGCGTAGCGGCCAGAGGCTCTGGAAACACCATATATTTT
d_call: -; clone_size: -; j_call: TRBJ1-5; v_call: TRBV7-2; cdr3_aa: CASSIELNQPQHF; cdr3_nt: TGTGCCAGCAGCATCGAGCTCAATCAGCCCCAGCATTTT
d_call: -; clone_size: few; j_call: TRBJ2-1; v_call: TRBV6-6; cdr3_aa: CASSSKIHEQFF; cdr3_nt: TGTGCCAGCAGTTCAAAGATTCATGAGCAGTTCTTC
d_call: TRBD1; clone_size: -; j_call: TRBJ2-3; v_call: TRBV29-1; cdr3_aa: CSVEVGDRERTQYF; cdr3_nt: TGCAGCGTTGAAGTAGGGGACAGGGAGCGGACGCAGTATTTT
d_call: -; clone_size: -; j_call: TRBJ2-5; v_call: TRBV2; cdr3_aa: CASRHPVGETQYF; cdr3_nt: TGTGCCAGCAGACACCCGGTCGGGGAGACCCAGTACTTC
d_call: -; clone_size: -; j_call: TRBJ1-2; v_call: TRBV5-4; cdr3_aa: CASSQGVRGYTF; cdr3_nt: TGTGCCAGCAGTCAGGGTGTAAGAGGCTACACCTTC
d_call: -; clone_size: -; j_call: TRBJ2-7; v_call: TRBV25-1; cdr3_aa: CASQGGAGTPSSYEQYF; cdr3_nt: TGTGCCAGCCAGGGCGGGGCCGGGACTCCAAGCTCCTACGAGCAGTACTTC
d_call: -; clone_size: few; j_call: TRBJ1-1; v_call: TRBV9; cdr3_aa: CASSFGVGFRDTEAFF; cdr3_nt: TGTGCCAGCAGCTTCGGGGTGGGTTTTCGAGACACTGAAGCTTTCTTT
d_call: -; clone_size: -; j_call: TRBJ2-1; v_call: TRBV7-9; cdr3_aa: CASSLGHTLGDEQFF; cdr3_nt: TGTGCCAGCAGCTTAGGACATACCCTAGGGGATGAGCAGTTCTTC
d_call: TRBD1; clone_size: -; j_call: TRBJ1-2; v_call: TRBV7-2; cdr3_aa: CASSLAVAQGAVSYTF; cdr3_nt: TGTGCCAGCAGCTTAGCTGTAGCTCAGGGGGCTGTAAGCTACACCTTC
d_call: TRBD2; clone_size: -; j_call: TRBJ2-1; v_call: TRBV7-2; cdr3_aa: CASSPERGVYNEQFF; cdr3_nt: TGTGCCAGCAGCCCTGAGCGGGGGGTTTACAATGAGCAGTTCTTC
d_call: -; clone_size: -; j_call: TRBJ2-7; v_call: TRBV5-1; cdr3_aa: CASKESGEAEQYF; cdr3_nt: TGCGCCAGCAAAGAGTCTGGAGAGGCCGAGCAGTACTTC
d_call: -; clone_size: -; j_call: TRBJ2-1; v_call: TRBV29-1; cdr3_aa: CSVRWGQHNEQFF; cdr3_nt: TGCAGCGTTAGATGGGGCCAGCACAATGAGCAGTTCTTC
d_call: TRBD1; clone_size: -; j_call: TRBJ2-7; v_call: TRBV5-1; cdr3_aa: CASSPDRGRSEQYF; cdr3_nt: TGCGCCAGCAGCCCAGATAGGGGGCGAAGCGAGCAGTACTTC
d_call: TRBD2; clone_size: -; j_call: TRBJ2-2; v_call: TRBV30; cdr3_aa: CAWSSSLAGGFTGELFF; cdr3_nt: TGTGCCTGGAGTTCCTCGCTGGCGGGAGGTTTCACCGGGGAGCTGTTTTTT
d_call: -; clone_size: -; j_call: TRBJ1-1; v_call: TRBV6-5; cdr3_aa: CASFPSLGVGTEAFF; cdr3_nt: TGTGCCAGCTTCCCGTCATTGGGGGTTGGCACTGAAGCTTTCTTT
d_call: -; clone_size: -; j_call: TRBJ2-5; v_call: TRBV6-6; cdr3_aa: CASSLQGHQETQYF; cdr3_nt: TGTGCCAGCAGTTTGCAGGGGCACCAAGAGACCCAGTACTTC
d_call: -; clone_size: once; j_call: TRBJ2-7; v_call: TRBV9; cdr3_aa: CASSPRQGWTYEQYF; cdr3_nt: TGTGCCAGCAGCCCCCGGCAGGGGTGGACCTACGAGCAGTACTTC
d_call: -; clone_size: -; j_call: TRBJ1-5; v_call: TRBV6-1; cdr3_aa: CASSHRIGVNQPQHF; cdr3_nt: TGTGCCAGCAGTCACAGGATAGGGGTCAATCAGCCCCAGCATTTT
d_call: TRBD1; clone_size: -; j_call: TRBJ1-1; v_call: TRBV28; cdr3_aa: CASSLPTGSLTEAFF; cdr3_nt: TGTGCCAGCAGTTTACCGACAGGGTCTCTCACTGAAGCTTTCTTT
d_call: TRBD2; clone_size: -; j_call: TRBJ2-2; v_call: TRBV30; cdr3_aa: CAWALAGAGTGELFF; cdr3_nt: TGTGCCTGGGCCCTAGCGGGAGCGGGAACCGGGGAGCTGTTTTTT
d_call: -; clone_size: -; j_call: TRBJ2-2; v_call: TRBV7-6; cdr3_aa: CASSLIGGPNTGELFF; cdr3_nt: TGTGCCAGCAGCTTAATAGGGGGACCGAACACCGGGGAGCTGTTTTTT
d_call: -; clone_size: -; j_call: TRBJ1-4; v_call: TRBV18; cdr3_aa: CASSPRTLEKLFF; cdr3_nt: TGTGCCAGCTCACCACGGACACTTGAAAAACTGTTTTTT
d_call: TRBD1; clone_size: few; j_call: TRBJ1-5; v_call: TRBV10-3; cdr3_aa: CATQGIKDQPQHF; cdr3_nt: TGTGCCACACAGGGGATTAAGGATCAGCCCCAGCATTTT
d_call: TRBD1; clone_size: -; j_call: TRBJ1-1; v_call: TRBV5-6; cdr3_aa: CASSWGTGGRTEAFF; cdr3_nt: TGTGCCAGCAGCTGGGGGACAGGGGGAAGAACTGAAGCTTTCTTT
d_call: TRBD1; clone_size: -; j_call: TRBJ2-7; v_call: TRBV10-3; cdr3_aa: CAISESQDRGHEQYF; cdr3_nt: TGTGCCATCAGTGAGTCGCAGGACAGGGGGCATGAGCAGTACTTC
d_call: TRBD1; clone_size: -; j_call: TRBJ2-1; v_call: TRBV7-7; cdr3_aa: CASSVTGTGTNEQFF; cdr3_nt: TGTGCCAGCAGCGTGACCGGGACAGGGACAAATGAGCAGTTCTTC
d_call: -; clone_size: -; j_call: TRBJ1-2; v_call: TRBV6-4; cdr3_aa: CASSEGGAYGYTF; cdr3_nt: TGTGCCAGCAGTGAGGGGGGAGCCTATGGCTACACCTTC
d_call: TRBD1; clone_size: -; j_call: TRBJ2-7; v_call: TRBV6-5; cdr3_aa: CASRDSHYEQYF; cdr3_nt: TGTGCCAGCCGGGACAGCCACTACGAGCAGTACTTC
d_call: TRBD1; clone_size: -; j_call: TRBJ1-1; v_call: TRBV28; cdr3_aa: CASSPYRGGSTEAFF; cdr3_nt: TGTGCCAGCAGCCCATACAGGGGGGGGAGCACTGAAGCTTTCTTT
d_call: TRBD2; clone_size: -; j_call: TRBJ2-7; v_call: TRBV2; cdr3_aa: CASSAGGGAYEQYF; cdr3_nt: TGTGCCAGCAGTGCTGGGGGAGGGGCCTACGAGCAGTACTTC
d_call: -; clone_size: -; j_call: TRBJ2-2; v_call: TRBV2; cdr3_aa: CASSSDRINTGELFF; cdr3_nt: TGTGCCAGCAGCAGTGACAGGATCAACACCGGGGAGCTGTTTTTT
d_call: TRBD1; clone_size: -; j_call: TRBJ1-5; v_call: TRBV6-1; cdr3_aa: CASRTGNRQGPQHF; cdr3_nt: TGTGCCAGCAGGACAGGGAACCGGCAAGGGCCCCAGCATTTT
d_call: TRBD1; clone_size: -; j_call: TRBJ1-4; v_call: TRBV4-3; cdr3_aa: CASSQAPRTGGETTNEKLFF; cdr3_nt: TGCGCCAGCAGCCAAGCGCCAAGGACAGGGGGCGAAACAACTAATGAAAAACTGTTTTTT